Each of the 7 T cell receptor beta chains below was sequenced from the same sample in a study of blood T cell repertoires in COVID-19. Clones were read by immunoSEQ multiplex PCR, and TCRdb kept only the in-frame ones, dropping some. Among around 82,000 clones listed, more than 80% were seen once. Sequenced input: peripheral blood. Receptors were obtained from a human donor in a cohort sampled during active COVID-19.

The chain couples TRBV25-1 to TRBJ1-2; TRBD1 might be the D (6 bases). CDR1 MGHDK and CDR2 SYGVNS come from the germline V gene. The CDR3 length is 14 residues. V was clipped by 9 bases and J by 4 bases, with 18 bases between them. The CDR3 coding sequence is TGTGCCAGTAGCGGGGGGGCCCCCTCCTATGGCTACACCTTC. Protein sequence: CASSGGAPSYGYTF.

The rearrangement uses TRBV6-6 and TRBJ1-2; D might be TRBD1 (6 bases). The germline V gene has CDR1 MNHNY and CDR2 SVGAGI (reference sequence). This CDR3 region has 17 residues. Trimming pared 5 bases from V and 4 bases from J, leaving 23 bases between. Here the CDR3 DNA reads TGTGCCAGCAGTCTTAGGGGGAGTCCGGGCAGGGTCTATGGCTACACCTTC. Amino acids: CASSLRGSPGRVYGYTF.

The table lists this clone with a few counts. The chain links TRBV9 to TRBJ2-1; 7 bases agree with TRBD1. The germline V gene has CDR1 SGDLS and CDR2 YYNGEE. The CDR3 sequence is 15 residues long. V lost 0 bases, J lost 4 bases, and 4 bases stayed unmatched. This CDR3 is CASSVAGTDYNEQFF. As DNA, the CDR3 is TGTGCCAGCAGCGTAGCTGGGACAGATTACAATGAGCAGTTCTTC.

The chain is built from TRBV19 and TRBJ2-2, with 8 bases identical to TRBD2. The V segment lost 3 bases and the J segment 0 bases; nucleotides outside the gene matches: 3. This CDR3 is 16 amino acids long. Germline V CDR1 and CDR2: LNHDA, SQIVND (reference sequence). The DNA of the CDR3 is TGTGCCAGTAGTATCTGGCGGGGGGCGAACACCGGGGAGCTGTTTTTT. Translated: CASSIWRGANTGELFF.

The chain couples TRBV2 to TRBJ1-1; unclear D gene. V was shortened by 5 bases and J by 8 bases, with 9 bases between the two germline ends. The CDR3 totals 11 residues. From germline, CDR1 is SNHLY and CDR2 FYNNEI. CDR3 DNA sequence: TGTGCCAGCAGTATACAGTACGAAGCTTTCTTT. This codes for CASSIQYEAFF. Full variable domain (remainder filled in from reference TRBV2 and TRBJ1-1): EPEVTQTPSHQVTQMGQEVILRCVPISNHLYFYWYRQILGQKVEFLVSFYNNEISEKSEIFDDQFSVERPDGSNFTLKIRSTKLEDSAMYFCASSIQYEAFFGQGTRLTVV.

The CDR3 here is CASSTFRTVRNTGELFF. Here the CDR3 DNA reads TGTGCCAGCAGCACTTTTAGGACAGTCCGGAACACCGGGGAGCTGTTTTTT. The chain employs TRBV5-6 and TRBJ2-2, with D tentatively TRBD1 (6 bases). The CDR3 loop spans 17 amino acids. Trimming took 4 bases from V and 1 from J, leaving 17 bases between them. Germline loops: CDR1 SGHDT, CDR2 YYEEEE.

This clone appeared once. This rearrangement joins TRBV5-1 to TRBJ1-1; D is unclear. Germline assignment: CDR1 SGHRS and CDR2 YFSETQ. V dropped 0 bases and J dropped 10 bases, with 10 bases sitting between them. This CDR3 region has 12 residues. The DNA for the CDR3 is TGCGCCAGCAGCTTGGGTGGCTCGGGAGCTTTCTTT. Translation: CASSLGGSGAFF. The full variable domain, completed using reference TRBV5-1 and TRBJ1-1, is KAGVTQTPRYLIKTRGQQVTLSCSPISGHRSVSWYQQTPGQGLQFLFEYFSETQRNKGNFPGRFSGRQFSNSRSEMNVSTLELGDSALYLCASSLGGSGAFFGQGTRLTVV.